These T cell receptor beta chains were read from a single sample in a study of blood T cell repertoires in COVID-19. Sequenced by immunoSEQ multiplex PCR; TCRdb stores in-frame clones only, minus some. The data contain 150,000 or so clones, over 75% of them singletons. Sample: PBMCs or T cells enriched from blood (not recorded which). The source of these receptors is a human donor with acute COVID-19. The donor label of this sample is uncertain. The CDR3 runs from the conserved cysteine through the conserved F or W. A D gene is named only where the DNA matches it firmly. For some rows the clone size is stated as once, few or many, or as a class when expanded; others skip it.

CDR3 DNA: TGCGCCAGCAGCCCCCAGGGACAGGGCCAAAATGAGCAGTTCTTC
CDR3 protein: CASSPQGQGQNEQFF
V gene: TRBV5-1
CDR3 length: 15
D gene: TRBD1
J gene: TRBJ2-1
clone size: .

CDR3 DNA: TGTGCCAGCAGCTTAACAGGCCCAAAAAACACTGAAGCTTTCTTT
CDR3 protein: CASSLTGPKNTEAFF
V gene: TRBV11-2
CDR3 length: 15
D gene: .
J gene: TRBJ1-1
clone size: .

CDR3 DNA: TGTGCCAGCAGTGAAGCCTGGGACAGTACCCCCTACGAGCAGTACTTC
CDR3 protein: CASSEAWDSTPYEQYF
V gene: TRBV6-1
CDR3 length: 16
D gene: TRBD1
J gene: TRBJ2-7
clone size: .

CDR3 DNA: TGTGCCAGCAGCTTGGGGGGGCCTCAAGAGACCCAGTACTTC
CDR3 protein: CASSLGGPQETQYF
V gene: TRBV5-4
CDR3 length: 14
D gene: .
J gene: TRBJ2-5
clone size: .

CDR3 DNA: TGTGCCAGCAGATACAGCGGACTGTACCAAGAGACCCAGTACTTC
CDR3 protein: CASRYSGLYQETQYF
V gene: TRBV5-6
CDR3 length: 15
D gene: .
J gene: TRBJ2-5
clone size: .

CDR3 DNA: TGCGCCAGCAGCCATACTAGCGGGGGGGCTCAGACCCAGTACTTC
CDR3 protein: CASSHTSGGAQTQYF
V gene: TRBV4-1
CDR3 length: 15
D gene: TRBD2
J gene: TRBJ2-5
clone size: .

CDR3 DNA: TGTGCCAGCAGGACACAGGGGACAACTGAAGCTTTCTTT
CDR3 protein: CASRTQGTTEAFF
V gene: TRBV6-5
CDR3 length: 13
D gene: TRBD1
J gene: TRBJ1-1
clone size: .

CDR3 DNA: TGTGCCAGTCTGAGCAGGGGGCAAAACACTGAAGCTTTCTTT
CDR3 protein: CASLSRGQNTEAFF
V gene: TRBV19
CDR3 length: 14
D gene: TRBD1
J gene: TRBJ1-1
clone size: .

CDR3 DNA: TGTGCCAGCGGACCGCCGAGCAGGGGGGCCGGGGAGCTGTTTTTT
CDR3 protein: CASGPPSRGAGELFF
V gene: TRBV9
CDR3 length: 15
D gene: .
J gene: TRBJ2-2
clone size: few

CDR3 DNA: TGTGCCAGTACCCCATGGACAGGGTGGACTGAAGCTTTCTTT
CDR3 protein: CASTPWTGWTEAFF
V gene: TRBV19
CDR3 length: 14
D gene: TRBD1
J gene: TRBJ1-1
clone size: .

CDR3 DNA: TGTGCCAGTAGTACCCCGGACAGGCCGAACACCGGGGAGCTGTTTTTT
CDR3 protein: CASSTPDRPNTGELFF
V gene: TRBV19
CDR3 length: 16
D gene: TRBD1
J gene: TRBJ2-2
clone size: .